The present TCR beta chain was sequenced within a study of prognosis after radiotherapy for stage I lung cancer. Study-wide results and limits: Where distant metastases developed, patients had lower Shannon entropy after stereotactic body radiation therapy. Determination of whether the expanded TCR clones were tumor-specific was not performed. Between patients with and without metastases, TRBV and TRBJ gene usage reportedly differed.

This clonotype was seen many times. Its specificity is unknown. The germline V gene encodes CDR1 MDHEN and CDR2 SYDVKM. The CDR3 has 15 amino acids. V was cut by 6 bases and J by 1 base, with 15 bases left in between. TCR beta CDR3 was amplified from genomic DNA by two-round multiplex PCR. During first-round PCR, primers specific to each TRBV and TRBJ gene were used. During the second PCR round, universal primers were used. TCRdb itself ran the multiplex PCR reads through MiXCR, one entry per CDR3 protein. The data show tens of thousands of distinct CDR3 sequences, approximately 35% seen once. The V and J genes are TRBV28 and TRBJ2-5, with no clear D. The receptor's source is a donor at least 50 years old with non-small cell lung cancer. Sequenced here: PBMCs, sampled before or after stereotactic body radiation therapy (not recorded which). CDR3 coding DNA: TGTGCCAGCAGACTCCTCCGTGGCAGCCAAGAGACCCAGTACTTC. As protein: CASRLLRGSQETQYF.